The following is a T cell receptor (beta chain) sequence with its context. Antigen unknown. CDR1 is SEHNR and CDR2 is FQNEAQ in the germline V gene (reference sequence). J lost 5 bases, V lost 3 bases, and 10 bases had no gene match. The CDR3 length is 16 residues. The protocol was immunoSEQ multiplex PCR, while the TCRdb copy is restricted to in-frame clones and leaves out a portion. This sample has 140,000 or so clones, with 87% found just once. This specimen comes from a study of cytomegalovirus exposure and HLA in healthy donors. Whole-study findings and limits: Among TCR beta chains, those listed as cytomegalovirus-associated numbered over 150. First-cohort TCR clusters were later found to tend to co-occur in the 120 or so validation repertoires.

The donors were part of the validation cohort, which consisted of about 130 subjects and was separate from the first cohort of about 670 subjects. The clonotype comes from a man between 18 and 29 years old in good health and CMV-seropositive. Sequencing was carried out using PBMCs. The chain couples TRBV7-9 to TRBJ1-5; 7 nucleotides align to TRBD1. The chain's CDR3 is CASSFPDRALDQPQHF. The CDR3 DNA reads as TGTGCCAGCAGCTTCCCAGACAGGGCACTCGATCAGCCCCAGCATTTT.